A single sample is the source of the 5 T cell receptor beta chains below, sequenced in a study of regulatory T cells in long-lasting Graves disease. Noted time point: newly diagnosed GD, antithyroid drugs for less than 3 months. PBMCs were the source of the RNA used for TCR sequencing. Assembly of TCR beta libraries relied on iRepertoire HTBI primers together with Arm-PCR of CDR3 regions. MiXCR was run by TCRdb on the multiplex PCR reads, yielding one entry per CDR3 protein. The sample has 250,000 or so distinct CDR3 sequences, around 19% seen once. These data were likewise used in another study, on T cells in Graves' hyperthyroidism and ophthalmopathy.

Sample: peripheral blood mononuclear cells (PBMCs), taken at new diagnosis, from a patient treated with antithyroid drugs. The source of these receptors is a woman in her twenties or thirties with Graves disease.

The V call is TRBV2, the J call TRBJ2-1; 8 bases align to TRBD1. CDR3 length equals 13 residues. The V and J ends lost 5 bases and 6 bases, in that order; junction bases with no gene match: 3. Germline CDR1 and CDR2: SNHLY and FYNNEI. The CDR3 DNA reads as TGTGCCAGCAGTCGGGACAGGAGCAATGAGCAGTTCTTC. It specifies CASSRDRSNEQFF.

As concerns this clonotype: A much larger clone is a single base away; this may be a read error. The rearrangement uses TRBV27 and TRBJ2-5, with 10 nucleotides matching TRBD2. This CDR3 region has 15 residues. The germline V gene has CDR1 MNHEY and CDR2 SMNVEV (reference sequence). The chain's CDR3 is CASSQLASGGSLQLF. The CDR3 region has the DNA TGTGCCAGCAGTCAATTGGCTAGCGGGGGATCCTTGCAGCTCTTC.

This clonotype was recorded a few times. The rearrangement uses TRBV19 and TRBJ1-4, with no clear D. CDR1 LNHDA and CDR2 SQIVND come from the germline V gene (reference sequence). The V end was cut by 4 bases, the J end by 0 bases, with 9 bases between. CDR3 length: 15 residues. CDR3: CASSRVSPTNEKLFF. CDR3 nucleotides: TGTGCCAGTAGTAGAGTCTCGCCAACTAATGAAAAACTGTTTTTT.

In its sample, this clonotype was seen many times. This chain uses TRBV3-1 with TRBJ1-1, with D maybe TRBD1 (5 bases). V was shortened by 3 bases and J by 13 bases, with 18 bases between the two germline ends. CDR3 length equals 13 residues. From germline, CDR1 is LGHDT and CDR2 YNNKEL (reference sequence). For the CDR3, the DNA is TGTGCCAGCAGCCAGGAGGGGCGGCAGGGAGGTTTCTTT. It codes for CASSQEGRQGGFF. Supplemented by reference TRBV3-1 and TRBJ1-1, the full variable domain reads DTAVSQTPKYLVTQMGNDKSIKCEQNLGHDTMYWYKQDSKKFLKIMFSYNNKELIINETVPNRFSPKSPDKAHLNLHINSLELGDSAVYFCASSQEGRQGGFFGQGTRLTVV.

Points on this clonotype: A read error is possible here, since a much larger clone lies one base away. J is TRBJ2-5 and V is TRBV12-3 or TRBV12-4, with D tentatively TRBD1 (6 bases). Trimming removed 4 bases from V and 5 bases from J, with 17 bases in between. The CDR3 spans 15 residues. CDR3 nucleotides: TGTGCCAGCAGTTCAACCCTCAGGGGAAGGGAGACCCAGTACTTC. Its protein is CASSSTLRGRETQYF.